Listed here are 32 T cell receptor beta chains from one sample, sequenced in a study of blood T cell repertoires in COVID-19. The assay was immunoSEQ multiplex PCR, and TCRdb's table has in-frame clones only and misses some. The repertoire has about 190,000 clones, around 87% of them found once; the top ten carry 2.5% to 3.5%. The sample was peripheral blood. The receptors derive from a man in his forties with active or convalescent COVID-19.

The chain recombines TRBV7-8 with TRBJ2-3; TRBD1 is a possible D gene (6 bases). Trimming cost V 4 bases and J 2 bases, with 16 bases left between them. CDR1 SGHVS and CDR2 FQNEAQ come from the germline V gene. This CDR3 contains 16 residues. CDR3 bases: TGTGCCAGCAGCTCCCCGACAGGTTTTTACACAGATACGCAGTATTTT. Protein sequence: CASSSPTGFYTDTQYF.

J is TRBJ1-3 and V is TRBV11-2, with D uncertain. Per the germline V gene, CDR1 is SGHAT and CDR2 is FQNNGV. The CDR3 totals 15 residues. Trimming took off 2 bases at V and 0 bases at J, with 8 bases between the two ends. CDR3 protein: CASSLMGASGNTIYF. CDR3 nucleotide sequence: TGTGCCAGCAGCTTAATGGGAGCCTCTGGAAACACCATATATTTT.

This clone was detected once. This sequence joins TRBV2 and TRBJ2-3, with 9 bases lining up with TRBD2. Germline values: CDR1 SNHLY, CDR2 FYNNEI. Germline trimming cut 4 bases from V and 2 bases from J; bases unmatched to any gene: 10. CDR3 length: 17 residues. In nucleotides, the CDR3 is TGTGCCAGCAGTGTAGAGCCTAGCGGGGTGAACACAGATACGCAGTATTTT. Its protein product is CASSVEPSGVNTDTQYF. Full variable domain (remainder filled in from reference TRBV2 and TRBJ2-3): EPEVTQTPSHQVTQMGQEVILRCVPISNHLYFYWYRQILGQKVEFLVSFYNNEISEKSEIFDDQFSVERPDGSNFTLKIRSTKLEDSAMYFCASSVEPSGVNTDTQYFGPGTRLTVL.

V is TRBV21-1 and J is TRBJ1-1; the table's TRBD1 call for D was not verified on the DNA. TRBV21-1 is a documented pseudogene. This CDR3 is 15 amino acids long. Here the CDR3 DNA reads TGTGCCAGCAGCCTACATTGTACAGCCAACACTGAAGCTTTCTTT. Amino acids: CASSLHCTANTEAFF.

This clone was recorded at least ten times. V is TRBV6-1 and J is TRBJ1-1, with D unresolved. V shed 3 bases and J shed 3 bases, with 14 bases lying between them. Germline CDR1 and CDR2: MNHNS and SASEGT. The CDR3 sequence is 15 residues long. CDR3 DNA sequence: TGTGCCAGCAGTGAGAGAGACTGGAGGGACACTGAAGCTTTCTTT. It encodes CASSERDWRDTEAFF.

V is TRBV15 and J is TRBJ2-3, with no clear D. Trimming removed 0 bases at V and 1 base at J, with 14 bases between. The CDR3 extends over 17 amino acids. From germline, CDR1 is LNHNV and CDR2 YYDKDF (reference sequence). The CDR3 here is CATSRDSVPGRTDTQYF. DNA of the CDR3: TGTGCCACCAGCAGAGATTCGGTCCCTGGTCGCACAGATACGCAGTATTTT.

The chain recombines TRBV5-4 with TRBJ2-5, with a tentative D call TRBD1 (7 bases). The CDR3 runs to 14 residues. Trimming removed 0 bases from V and 3 bases from J, with 9 bases in between. In germline, CDR1 is SGHNT, CDR2 YYREEE (reference sequence). DNA for the CDR3: TGTGCCAGCAGCTTGGGCGGGACAGAAGAGACCCAGTACTTC. This gives the protein CASSLGGTEETQYF.

Written as DNA, the CDR3 is TGTGCCAGCTCTCCGGGGGGGGGCGGCTACAATGAGCAGTTCTTC. Translation gives CASSPGGGGYNEQFF. The chain is built from TRBV18 and TRBJ2-1, with 8 nucleotides matching TRBD2. The CDR3 is 15 amino acids. The germline gives CDR1 KGHSH, CDR2 LQKENI. The V and J ends lost 6 bases and 3 bases, in that order; junction bases with no gene match: 7.

The chain joins TRBV5-8 to TRBJ2-1; no clear D. The CDR3 covers 14 residues. Germline values: CDR1 SGHTS, CDR2 YDEGEE. Trimming cost V 1 base and J 6 bases, with 11 bases left between them. CDR3 protein: CASSLSRLFNEQFF. CDR3 DNA sequence: TGTGCCAGCAGCTTGAGTCGTCTATTCAATGAGCAGTTCTTC.

This sequence joins TRBV2 and TRBJ1-1; D gene uncertain. With 4 bases removed from V and 1 base from J, the gap between germline ends came to 7 bases. Germline CDR1 is SNHLY and CDR2 is FYNNEI. The CDR3 runs to 13 residues. The CDR3 protein is CASSVHQNTEAFF. DNA for the CDR3: TGTGCCAGCAGTGTACACCAGAACACTGAAGCTTTCTTT.

This clone came up once. The V and J genes are TRBV19 and TRBJ1-5, with 7 bases matching TRBD1. In germline, CDR1 is LNHDA, CDR2 SQIVND (reference sequence). J gave up 7 bases and V 3 bases, and 9 bases lay outside the gene matches. The CDR3 contains 15 residues. CDR3 sequence (DNA): TGTGCCAGTAGTATTCAACCCAGGGGGAACCAGCCCCAGCATTTT. Encoded protein: CASSIQPRGNQPQHF. The whole variable domain, remainder taken from reference TRBV19 and TRBJ1-5, is DGGITQSPKYLFRKEGQNVTLSCEQNLNHDAMYWYRQDPGQGLRLIYYSQIVNDFQKGDIAEGYSVSREKKESFPLTVTSAQKNPTAFYLCASSIQPRGNQPQHFGDGTRLSIL.

This sequence joins TRBV28 and TRBJ2-3; TRBD2 aligns across 7 bases. The germline V gene has CDR1 MDHEN and CDR2 SYDVKM. CDR3 length equals 15 residues. Losses at the gene ends were 7 bases for V and 0 bases for J; bases not matched to a gene: 7. Here the CDR3 reads CASMGGAKSTDTQYF. The CDR3 DNA follows: TGTGCCAGCATGGGAGGGGCCAAAAGCACAGATACGCAGTATTTT.

Only a few counts were recorded for this clone. The CDR3 DNA follows: TGTGCCAGCGAGTCGCCTCAACCTCCTCAGCCCCAGCATTTT. This codes for CASESPQPPQPQHF. V gene TRBV28 combines with J gene TRBJ1-5; D is uncertain. The V gene's germline CDR1 is MDHEN and CDR2 SYDVKM. There are 14 residues in the CDR3. Trimming shortened V by 8 bases and J by 6 bases, and 17 bases separated the two germline ends.

J is TRBJ2-1 and V is TRBV18, with unresolved D. Trimming stripped 3 bases from V and 11 bases from J, with 14 bases between. The germline CDR1 and CDR2 sequences are KGHSH and LQKENI. The CDR3 loop spans 13 amino acids. The CDR3 reads CASSPKSGNKQFF. For the CDR3, the DNA is TGTGCCAGCTCACCTAAGTCGGGTAATAAGCAGTTCTTC.

The chain has TRBV24-1 and TRBJ2-1, with D hard to call. Trimming removed 6 bases at V and 6 bases at J, with 11 bases between. The germline gives CDR1 KGHDR, CDR2 SFDVKD. This CDR3 is 13 amino acids long. CDR3 in DNA: TGTGCCACCAGTCGATTCAGCGTCAATGAGCAGTTCTTC. Protein: CATSRFSVNEQFF.

The CDR3 DNA is TGCGCCAGCAGCCAAGATCTTGGGACATCTTTATATGGCTACACCTTC. Its translation is CASSQDLGTSLYGYTF. This chain joins TRBV4-1 and TRBJ1-2, with D possibly being TRBD1 (6 bases). The CDR3 covers 16 residues. Germline values: CDR1 MGHRA, CDR2 YSYEKL. V gave up 0 bases and J gave up 5 bases, with 16 bases separating them.

The CDR3 here is CASSLLQEPTDTQYF. The CDR3 DNA reads TGTGCCAGCAGTTTATTGCAGGAACCCACAGATACGCAGTATTTT. V gene TRBV27 combines with J gene TRBJ2-3; D is undetermined. From germline, CDR1 is MNHEY and CDR2 SMNVEV (reference sequence). The CDR3 loop spans 15 amino acids. Trimming took 1 base from V and 2 from J, leaving 10 bases between them.

CDR3 in amino acids: CASSILAGWTNEKLFF. The CDR3 bases are TGTGCCAGTAGTATCCTAGCGGGGTGGACTAATGAAAAACTGTTTTTT. The gene calls are TRBV19 and TRBJ1-4; D remains ambiguous. CDR3 size: 16 residues. The germline V gene encodes CDR1 LNHDA and CDR2 SQIVND (reference sequence). Trimming removed 3 bases at V and 2 bases at J, with 13 bases between.

The chain employs TRBV4-3 and TRBJ1-1, with no clear D. V lost 0 bases, J lost 4 bases, and 9 bases lay in between. Germline V gene lookup returns CDR1 LGHNA and CDR2 YSLEER. The CDR3 is 14 amino acids. CDR3 DNA: TGCGCCAGCAGCCAAGATGACGGGGTCACTGAAGCTTTCTTT. Translation gives CASSQDDGVTEAFF.

The J gene is TRBJ2-6, the V gene TRBV7-8; possibly TRBD1 for D (6 bases). Germline V gives CDR1 SGHVS, CDR2 FQNEAQ. The V gene lost 1 base and the J gene lost 4 bases, with 8 bases spanning the gap. The CDR3 runs to 15 residues. The CDR3 protein is CASSLGGPGANVLTF. DNA of the CDR3: TGTGCCAGCAGCTTAGGGGGGCCAGGGGCCAACGTCCTGACTTTC. Full variable domain (rest looked up from reference TRBV7-8 and TRBJ2-6): GAGVSQSPRYKVAKRGQDVALRCDPISGHVSLFWYQQALGQGPEFLTYFQNEAQLDKSGLPSDRFFAERPEGSVSTLKIQRTQQEDSAVYLCASSLGGPGANVLTFGAGSRLTVL.

This clone was seen a few times. This chain joins TRBV6-4 and TRBJ2-7; maybe TRBD1 (5 bases). The CDR3 covers 14 residues. The V end lost 3 bases, the J end lost 2 bases, and 11 bases lay between the germline ends. CDR1 and CDR2 (germline): MRHNA, SNTAGT. For the CDR3, the DNA is TGTGCCAGCAGTGATTTAGGGGTTACCTACGAGCAGTACTTC. Its translation is CASSDLGVTYEQYF.

This clone was counted once. In nucleotides, the CDR3 is TGTGCCAGTAGGGAACAGGGGAAGATCGCTGAAGCTTTCTTT. Its translation: CASREQGKIAEAFF. This chain joins TRBV19 and TRBJ1-1, with TRBD1 identical over 7 bases. This CDR3 comprises 14 residues. Germline lookup yields CDR1 LNHDA and CDR2 SQIVND (reference sequence). The J segment lost 6 bases and the V segment lost 6 bases, leaving 10 bases of the junction unmatched.

The chain recombines TRBV28 with TRBJ2-7, with D uncertain. The CDR3 is 14 residues long. V lost 3 bases and J lost 2, with 11 bases in between. Germline V gene sequence: CDR1 MDHEN, CDR2 SYDVKM. Here the CDR3 reads CASSFSLRTYEQYF. The CDR3 region has the DNA TGTGCCAGCAGTTTTAGTCTAAGAACCTACGAGCAGTACTTC.

The J gene is TRBJ2-1, the V gene TRBV6-5; maybe TRBD2 (5 bases). Trimming removed 7 bases from V and 6 bases from J, with 16 bases in between. CDR1 and CDR2 from the germline V gene are MNHEY and SVGAGI. This CDR3 region has 14 residues. The CDR3 region is CASISLVTGNEQFF. CDR3 nucleotides: TGTGCCAGCATCTCACTAGTAACGGGCAATGAGCAGTTCTTC.

The gene calls are TRBV3-1 (or the pseudogene TRBV3-2) and TRBJ1-4, with unresolved D. This CDR3 has 13 residues. Germline V lookup: CDR1 LGHDT, CDR2 YNNKEL (reference sequence). Trimming removed 4 bases at V and 8 bases at J, with 11 bases between. The CDR3 spells CASSRLENEKLFF. The CDR3 coding sequence is TGTGCCAGCAGCCGCTTGGAGAACGAAAAACTGTTTTTT.

The genes are TRBV29-1 and TRBJ2-3, with TRBD1 as a possible D gene (6 bases). Trimming shortened V by 3 bases and J by 2 bases, and 9 bases separated the two germline ends. Per germline, CDR1 SQVTM and CDR2 ANQGSEA. The CDR3 loop spans 13 amino acids. The CDR3 sequence is CSVEGADTDTQYF. As DNA, the CDR3 is TGCAGCGTTGAGGGGGCGGACACAGATACGCAGTATTTT.

The rearrangement uses TRBV7-8 and TRBJ2-2; the D gene is possibly TRBD1 (5 bases). This CDR3 has 14 amino acids. The germline V and J ends were trimmed by 4 bases and 5 bases, with 11 bases remaining between them. The V gene's germline CDR1 is SGHVS and CDR2 FQNEAQ. The CDR3 here is CASSSEGVTGELFF. The DNA of the CDR3 is TGTGCCAGCAGCTCGGAAGGGGTTACCGGGGAGCTGTTTTTT.

This clone was recorded once. The rearrangement links TRBV27 to TRBJ2-1; D is possibly TRBD1 (6 bases). Trimming took off 4 bases at V and 0 bases at J, with 10 bases between the two ends. The germline gives CDR1 MNHEY, CDR2 SMNVEV (reference sequence). This CDR3 is 15 amino acids long. CDR3 in amino acids: CASSSTDSSYNEQFF. In DNA form, the CDR3 reads TGTGCCAGCAGTTCGACGGACAGCTCCTACAATGAGCAGTTCTTC.

The chain combines TRBV28 with TRBJ2-2, with 10 bases lining up with TRBD1. Per the germline V gene, CDR1 is MDHEN and CDR2 is SYDVKM. The CDR3 spans 13 residues. V gave up 5 bases and J gave up 7 bases; unmatched junction bases: 1. The DNA for the CDR3 is TGTGCCAGCAGTGGACAGGGGGACGGGGAGCTGTTTTTT. It codes for CASSGQGDGELFF.

The chain joins TRBV18 to TRBJ2-3; the match to TRBD1 covers 10 bases. Trimming cost V 4 bases and J 5 bases; bases outside gene matches: 9. There are 16 residues in the CDR3. CDR1 is KGHSH, CDR2 LQKENI, per germline. CDR3 sequence (DNA): TGTGCCAGCTCACGCGACATGGGACAGGGGAGAGATACGCAGTATTTT. Translation: CASSRDMGQGRDTQYF.

The chain employs TRBV18 and TRBJ2-7, with TRBD1 matching 7 bases. The V segment lost 5 bases and the J segment 1 base; nucleotides outside the gene matches: 8. Germline CDR1 reads KGHSH; CDR2 reads LQKENI. There are 15 residues in the CDR3. Here the CDR3 reads CASSDREMKSYEQYF. In DNA, the CDR3 is TGTGCCAGCTCAGACAGGGAAATGAAGTCCTACGAGCAGTACTTC.

The chain recombines TRBV15 with TRBJ1-5; the D gene is possibly TRBD1 (5 bases). Germline CDR1 is LNHNV and CDR2 is YYDKDF (reference sequence). The CDR3 length is 15 residues. Between the trimmed V and J ends, which lost 0 bases and 0 bases, there was a span of 6 bases. CDR3: CATSREGDSNQPQHF. The CDR3 nucleotides read TGTGCCACCAGCAGAGAAGGGGATAGCAATCAGCCCCAGCATTTT.